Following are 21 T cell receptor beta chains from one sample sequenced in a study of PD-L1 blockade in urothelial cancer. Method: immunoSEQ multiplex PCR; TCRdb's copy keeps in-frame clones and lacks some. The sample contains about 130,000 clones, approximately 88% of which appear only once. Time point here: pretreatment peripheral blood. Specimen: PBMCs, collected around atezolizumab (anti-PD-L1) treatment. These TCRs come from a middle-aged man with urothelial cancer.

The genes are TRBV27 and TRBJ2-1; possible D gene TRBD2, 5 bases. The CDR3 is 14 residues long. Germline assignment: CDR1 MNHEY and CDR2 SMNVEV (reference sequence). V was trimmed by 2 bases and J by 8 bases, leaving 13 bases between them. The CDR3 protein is CASSLIDTRDEQFF. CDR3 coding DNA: TGTGCCAGCAGTTTAATCGACACTAGGGATGAGCAGTTCTTC.

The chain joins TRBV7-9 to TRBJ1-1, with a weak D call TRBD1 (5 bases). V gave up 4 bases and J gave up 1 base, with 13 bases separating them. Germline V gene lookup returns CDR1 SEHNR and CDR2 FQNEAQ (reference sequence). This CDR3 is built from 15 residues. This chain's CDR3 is CASSSRRQGNTEAFF. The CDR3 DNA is TGTGCCAGCAGCTCCCGGCGGCAGGGGAACACTGAAGCTTTCTTT.

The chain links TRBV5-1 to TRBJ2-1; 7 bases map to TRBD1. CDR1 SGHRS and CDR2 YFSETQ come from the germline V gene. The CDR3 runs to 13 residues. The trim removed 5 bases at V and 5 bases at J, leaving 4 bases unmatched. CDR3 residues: CASRTGQNNEQFF. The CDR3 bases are TGCGCCAGCAGGACGGGACAGAACAATGAGCAGTTCTTC.

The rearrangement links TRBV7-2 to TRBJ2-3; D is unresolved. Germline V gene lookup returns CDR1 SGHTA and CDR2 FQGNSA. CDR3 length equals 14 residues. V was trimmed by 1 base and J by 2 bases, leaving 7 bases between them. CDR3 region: CASSLGPHTDTQYF. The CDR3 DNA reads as TGTGCCAGCAGCTTAGGGCCTCACACAGATACGCAGTATTTT.

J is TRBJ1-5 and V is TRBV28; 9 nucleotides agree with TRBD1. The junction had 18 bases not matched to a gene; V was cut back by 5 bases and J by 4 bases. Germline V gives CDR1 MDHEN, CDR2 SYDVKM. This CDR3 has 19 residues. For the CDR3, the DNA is TGTGCCAGCAGTATGGGACAGGGCTCGTGGGTGATAGGGAATCAGCCCCAGCATTTT. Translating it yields CASSMGQGSWVIGNQPQHF. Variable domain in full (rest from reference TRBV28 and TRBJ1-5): DVKVTQSSRYLVKRTGEKVFLECVQDMDHENMFWYRQDPGLGLRLIYFSYDVKMKEKGDIPEGYSVSREKKERFSLILESASTNQTSMYLCASSMGQGSWVIGNQPQHFGDGTRLSIL.

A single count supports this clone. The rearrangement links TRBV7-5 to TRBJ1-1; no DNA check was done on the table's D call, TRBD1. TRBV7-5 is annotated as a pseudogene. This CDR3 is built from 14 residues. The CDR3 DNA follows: TGTGCCAGAAGCTTAGGGACAGAGAACACTGAAGCTTTCTTT. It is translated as CARSLGTENTEAFF.

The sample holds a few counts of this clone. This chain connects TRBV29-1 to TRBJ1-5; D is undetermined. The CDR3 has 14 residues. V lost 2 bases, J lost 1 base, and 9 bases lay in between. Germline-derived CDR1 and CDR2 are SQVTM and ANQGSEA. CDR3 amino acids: CSVERFVSNQPQHF. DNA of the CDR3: TGCAGCGTTGAACGGTTTGTAAGCAATCAGCCCCAGCATTTT.

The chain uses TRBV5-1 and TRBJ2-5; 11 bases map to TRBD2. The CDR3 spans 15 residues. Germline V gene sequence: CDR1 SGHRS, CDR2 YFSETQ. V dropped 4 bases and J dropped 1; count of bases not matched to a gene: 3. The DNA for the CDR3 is TGCGCCAGCAGCCCGGGACTAGCGGCCCAAGAGACCCAGTACTTC. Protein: CASSPGLAAQETQYF.

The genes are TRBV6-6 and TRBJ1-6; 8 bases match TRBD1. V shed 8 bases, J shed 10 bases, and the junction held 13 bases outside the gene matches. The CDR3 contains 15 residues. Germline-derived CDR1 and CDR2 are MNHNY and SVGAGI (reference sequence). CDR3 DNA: TGTGCCAGCTCTTACTCTCAGGGGGCAACATCACCCCTCCACTTT. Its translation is CASSYSQGATSPLHF.

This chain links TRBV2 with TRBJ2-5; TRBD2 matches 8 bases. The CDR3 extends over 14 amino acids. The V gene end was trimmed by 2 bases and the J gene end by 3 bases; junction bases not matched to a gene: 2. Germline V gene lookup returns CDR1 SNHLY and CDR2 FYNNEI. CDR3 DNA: TGTGCCAGCAGTGAAACTAGCGGAAAAGAGACCCAGTACTTC. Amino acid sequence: CASSETSGKETQYF.

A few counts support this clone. The CDR3 region has the DNA TGTGCCAGCAGCTTACTGAGGACTTCTGGGACTGAAGCTTTCTTT. It translates to CASSLLRTSGTEAFF. The gene calls are TRBV7-9 and TRBJ1-1; D uncertain. The germline CDR1 and CDR2 sequences are SEHNR and FQNEAQ (reference sequence). Trimming removed 2 bases at V and 5 bases at J, with 15 bases between. This CDR3 region has 15 residues.

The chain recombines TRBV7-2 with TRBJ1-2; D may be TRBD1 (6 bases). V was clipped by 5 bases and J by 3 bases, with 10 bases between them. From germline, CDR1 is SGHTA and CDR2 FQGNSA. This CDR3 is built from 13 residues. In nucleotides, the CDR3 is TGTGCCAGCAGCCCGGACAGCCACTATGGCTACACCTTC. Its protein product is CASSPDSHYGYTF.

The CDR3 nucleotides read TGTGCCACCCACAGAGCGGACACCATATATTTT. It specifies CATHRADTIYF. This chain connects TRBV6-5 to TRBJ1-3; unclear D gene. V was shortened by 10 bases and J by 8 bases, with 12 bases between the two germline ends. There are 11 residues in the CDR3. In germline, CDR1 is MNHEY, CDR2 SVGAGI.

The CDR3 bases are TGTGCCAGCAGCTTGGCCAGCGGGGGGTCCTACAATGAGCAGTTCTTC. Translated, it gives CASSLASGGSYNEQFF. This sequence joins TRBV7-6 and TRBJ2-1, with 9 bases identical to TRBD2. CDR3 size: 16 residues. V shed 3 bases and J 1 base; nucleotides not matched to a gene: 4. Germline V CDR1 and CDR2: SGHVS, FNYEAQ. Supplemented by reference TRBV7-6 and TRBJ2-1, the full variable domain reads GAGVSQSPRYKVTKRGQDVALRCDPISGHVSLYWYRQALGQGPEFLTYFNYEAQQDKSGLPNDRFSAERPEGSISTLTIQRTEQRDSAMYRCASSLASGGSYNEQFFGPGTRLTVL.

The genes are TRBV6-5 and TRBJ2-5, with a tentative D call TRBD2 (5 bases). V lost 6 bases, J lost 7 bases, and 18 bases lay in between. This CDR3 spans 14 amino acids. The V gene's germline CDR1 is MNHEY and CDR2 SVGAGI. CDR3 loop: CASRKEATVWTQYF. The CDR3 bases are TGTGCCAGCAGGAAGGAGGCCACAGTATGGACCCAGTACTTC.

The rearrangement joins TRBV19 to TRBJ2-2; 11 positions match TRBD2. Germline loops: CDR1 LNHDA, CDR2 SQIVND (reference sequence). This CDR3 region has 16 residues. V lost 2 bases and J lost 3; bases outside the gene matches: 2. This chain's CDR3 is CASSILAGGYTGELFF. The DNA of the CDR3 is TGTGCCAGTAGTATACTAGCGGGAGGCTACACCGGGGAGCTGTTTTTT.

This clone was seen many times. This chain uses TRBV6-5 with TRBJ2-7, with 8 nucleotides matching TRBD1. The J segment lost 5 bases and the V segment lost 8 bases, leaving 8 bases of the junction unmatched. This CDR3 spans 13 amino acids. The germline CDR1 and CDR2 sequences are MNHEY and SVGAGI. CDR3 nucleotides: TGTGCCAGCGGAGGGGGACAGGTGGACGAGCAGTACTTC. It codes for CASGGGQVDEQYF.

CDR3 sequence (DNA): TGCGCCAGCAGCTTGGAGGCGGCTTACAATGAGCAGTTCTTC. Amino acids: CASSLEAAYNEQFF. This chain connects TRBV5-1 to TRBJ2-1; D unresolved. Germline V gives CDR1 SGHRS, CDR2 YFSETQ. This CDR3 contains 14 residues. Trimming pared 0 bases from V and 4 bases from J, leaving 8 bases between.

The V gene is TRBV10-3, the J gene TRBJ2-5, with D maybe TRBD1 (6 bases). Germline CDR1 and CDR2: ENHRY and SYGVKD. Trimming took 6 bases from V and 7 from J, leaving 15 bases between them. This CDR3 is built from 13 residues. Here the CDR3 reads CAIRDSVEATQYF. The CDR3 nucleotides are TGTGCCATCAGGGACAGTGTAGAGGCGACCCAGTACTTC.

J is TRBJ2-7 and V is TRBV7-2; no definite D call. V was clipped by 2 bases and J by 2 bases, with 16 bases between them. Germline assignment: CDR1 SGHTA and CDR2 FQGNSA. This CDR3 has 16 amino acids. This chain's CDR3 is CASSLNQAQPTYEQYF. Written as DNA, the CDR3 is TGTGCCAGCAGCTTAAATCAAGCGCAACCGACCTACGAGCAGTACTTC.

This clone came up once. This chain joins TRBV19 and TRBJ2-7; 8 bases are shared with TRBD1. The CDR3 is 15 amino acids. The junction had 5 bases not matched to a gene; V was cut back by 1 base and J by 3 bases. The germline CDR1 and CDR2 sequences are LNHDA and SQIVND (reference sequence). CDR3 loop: CASSIAWTGNYEQYF. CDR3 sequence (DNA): TGTGCCAGTAGTATAGCGTGGACAGGGAACTACGAGCAGTACTTC.